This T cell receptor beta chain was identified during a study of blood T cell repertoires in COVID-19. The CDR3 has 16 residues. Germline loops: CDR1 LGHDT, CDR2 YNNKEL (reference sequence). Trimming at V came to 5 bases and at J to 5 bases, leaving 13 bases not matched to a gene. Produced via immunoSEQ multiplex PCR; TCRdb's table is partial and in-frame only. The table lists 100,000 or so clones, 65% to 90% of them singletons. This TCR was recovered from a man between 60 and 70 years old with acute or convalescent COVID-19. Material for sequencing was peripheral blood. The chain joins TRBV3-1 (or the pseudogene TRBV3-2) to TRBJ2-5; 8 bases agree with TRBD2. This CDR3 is CASSSRGGVDGETQYF. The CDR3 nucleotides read TGTGCCAGCAGCTCACGGGGGGGCGTAGATGGGGAGACCCAGTACTTC.